This is a list of T cell receptor beta chains from one sample in a study of blood T cell repertoires in COVID-19. Only in-frame clones appear in the TCRdb table, and some are missing; sequencing was by immunoSEQ multiplex PCR. The sample includes approximately 90,000 clones, roughly three quarters seen only once; the top ten take 24%. What was sequenced was peripheral blood. The receptors come from a human donor in a cohort sampled during active COVID-19. Each CDR3 is given with its conserved first and last residue. The order of the fields is V gene, clone size, J gene, D gene, CDR3 DNA, CDR3 protein. A D gene is named only where the DNA matches it firmly. Clone size, where shown, is once, few, many, or a class for clones that have expanded.

>TRBV7-8|NA|TRBJ2-2|NA
TGTGCCAGCAGCTTTGCAGTCGGGAGAGTCGGGGAGCTGTTTTTT
CASSFAVGRVGELFF
>TRBV5-1|NA|TRBJ2-3|NA
TGCGCCAGCAGCCTCGCGACGGAGGAAGATACGCAGTATTTT
CASSLATEEDTQYF
>TRBV6-2/TRBV6-3|NA|TRBJ2-7|TRBD2
TGTGCCAGCAGTTGGGCTAGCGGTATGAGCTCCTACGAGCAGTACTTC
CASSWASGMSSYEQYF
>TRBV11-2|NA|TRBJ1-2|TRBD1
TGTGCCAGCAGCCGAGGGGGCTCTCACTATGGCTACACCTTC
CASSRGGSHYGYTF
>TRBV28|few|TRBJ2-7|NA
TGTGCCAGCAGCGCCACAAGACTAGTCTACGAGCAGTACTTC
CASSATRLVYEQYF
>TRBV7-3|NA|TRBJ2-3|TRBD2
TGTGCCAGCAGCCTCGCAGCGGGAGAGTATACGCAGTATTTT
CASSLAAGEYTQYF
>TRBV20-1|NA|TRBJ2-2|NA
TGCAGTGCTAGTTTTCAGAACACCGGGGAGCTGTTTTTT
CSASFQNTGELFF
>TRBV7-8|once|TRBJ2-7|NA
TGTGCCAGCAGCCCGGGACTTCCATCCTACGAGCAGTACTTC
CASSPGLPSYEQYF
>TRBV11-2|NA|TRBJ2-7|TRBD2
TGTGCCAGCAGCTCTAGACTAGCGGGACTCTCCTACGAGCAGTACTTC
CASSSRLAGLSYEQYF
>TRBV14|NA|TRBJ2-2|TRBD2
TGTGCCAGCAGCCAAGCCGGCGGGAGTGTTACCGGGGAGCTGTTTTTT
CASSQAGGSVTGELFF
>TRBV18|few|TRBJ1-1|NA
TGTGCCAGCTCACCAGACGGCGGGGGCACTGAAGCTTTCTTT
CASSPDGGGTEAFF
>TRBV5-1|few|TRBJ2-2|NA
TGCGCCAGCAGCTTGATGATGCAGGGCACCGGGGAGCTGTTTTTT
CASSLMMQGTGELFF
>TRBV6-2/TRBV6-3|few|TRBJ1-2|NA
TGTGCCAGCAGTCTTTCCGACAGTTACTATGGCTACACCTTC
CASSLSDSYYGYTF
>TRBV5-1|once|TRBJ2-1|TRBD2
TGCGCCAGCAGCAACGGACTAGCGGGAGCCGCAACTTTCTACAATGAGCAGTTCTTC
CASSNGLAGAATFYNEQFF
>TRBV2|NA|TRBJ2-2|NA
TGTGCCAGCTCGGGGACAAACTACGGGGAGCTGTTTTTT
CASSGTNYGELFF
>TRBV19|NA|TRBJ2-5|TRBD2
TGTGCCAGTAGAAGCAGTAGTGGCGGGAGGCAGCAAGAGACCCAGTACTTC
CASRSSSGGRQQETQYF
>TRBV10-3|NA|TRBJ2-1|TRBD2
TGTGCCATCTCCCCTAGCGGGAGCTCCGATGAGCAGTTCTTC
CAISPSGSSDEQFF
>TRBV5-6|few|TRBJ2-5|NA
TGTGCCAGCAGACCCTCAACACGAACCTTCCAAGAGACCCAGTACTTC
CASRPSTRTFQETQYF
>TRBV12-3/TRBV12-4|NA|TRBJ1-2|TRBD1
TGTGCCAGCAGCCAGGGGACAGGGCTTGGCTACACCTTC
CASSQGTGLGYTF
>TRBV9|once|TRBJ2-1|TRBD2
TGTGCCAGCAGCGTAGCTAGCGGGAGATGGAATGAGCAGTTCTTC
CASSVASGRWNEQFF
>TRBV10-2|NA|TRBJ2-5|TRBD2
TGCGCCAGCAGGTCGGGGGACTACATACAAGAGACCCAGTACTTC
CASRSGDYIQETQYF
>TRBV5-6|NA|TRBJ2-3|NA
TGTGCCAGCAGCTCGCTGGGGAGATACACAGATACGCAGTATTTT
CASSSLGRYTDTQYF
>TRBV9|NA|TRBJ2-2|TRBD2
TGTGCCAGCAGCGTACTAGCGGGAGGGATCACCGGGGAGCTGTTTTTT
CASSVLAGGITGELFF
>TRBV14|NA|TRBJ2-7|NA
TGTGCCAGCAGCCAAGCTAGCAGGTCCTACGAGCAGTACTTC
CASSQASRSYEQYF
>TRBV19|NA|TRBJ2-1|TRBD2
TGTGCCAGTAGTACCATAGGACTAGCGGGAGATAATGAGCAGTTCTTC
CASSTIGLAGDNEQFF
>TRBV4-1|once|TRBJ1-1|TRBD1
TGCGCCAGCAGCCAAGCATCCCGGGACAGGGCCGAGGCTGAAGCTTTCTTT
CASSQASRDRAEAEAFF
>TRBV27|NA|TRBJ2-1|TRBD2
TGTGCCAGCAGTTCCTACGGGGCGGGAGAGGGAAATGAGCAGTTCTTC
CASSSYGAGEGNEQFF
>TRBV12-3/TRBV12-4|NA|TRBJ2-1|NA
TGTGCCAGCAGTTTTATGGGAGCCTCTCAGTTCTTC
CASSFMGASQFF
>TRBV27|many|TRBJ2-1|NA
TGTGCCAGCACGCGGGACGGACTATACAATGAGCAGTTCTTC
CASTRDGLYNEQFF
>TRBV27|NA|TRBJ2-1|TRBD2
TGTGCCAGCAGTTTACCTCTGCTGACTAGCGGGAGTCGGGCCTACAATGAGCAGTTCTTC
CASSLPLLTSGSRAYNEQFF
>TRBV28|once|TRBJ1-1|NA
TGTGCCAGCAGTCATCACAGGGAACCCACTGAAGCTTTCTTT
CASSHHREPTEAFF
>TRBV6-1|NA|TRBJ2-7|NA
TGTGCCAGCAGTGAAGCCATGGGACACCGCTACGAGCAGTACTTC
CASSEAMGHRYEQYF
>TRBV28|NA|TRBJ1-4|NA
TGTGCCAGCAGTCCATTTCGGTTGAATGAAAAACTGTTTTTT
CASSPFRLNEKLFF
>TRBV24-1|NA|TRBJ1-4|NA
TGTGCCACCAGTGCTCCGAGGACTGCAACTAATGAAAAACTGTTTTTT
CATSAPRTATNEKLFF
>TRBV9|once|TRBJ2-7|NA
TGTGCCAGCAGCGTAGGCATAGCGGATTACGAGCAGTACTTC
CASSVGIADYEQYF
>TRBV19|NA|TRBJ2-1|TRBD2
TGTGCCAGTAGAGAGCGGGGAAGCTCCTACAATGAGCAGTTCTTC
CASRERGSSYNEQFF
>TRBV2|medium-sized|TRBJ1-5|NA
TGTGCCAGCAGGAGGGATTTTGGCAGCAATCAGCCCCAGCATTTT
CASRRDFGSNQPQHF
>TRBV2|NA|TRBJ1-1|NA
TGTGCCAGCAGTGAAAGGTCAGGCTACAATGAAGCTTTCTTT
CASSERSGYNEAFF
>TRBV6-2/TRBV6-3|NA|TRBJ1-1|NA
TGTGCCAGCAGTTACTCGCCAGGGGAAGCTTTCTTT
CASSYSPGEAFF